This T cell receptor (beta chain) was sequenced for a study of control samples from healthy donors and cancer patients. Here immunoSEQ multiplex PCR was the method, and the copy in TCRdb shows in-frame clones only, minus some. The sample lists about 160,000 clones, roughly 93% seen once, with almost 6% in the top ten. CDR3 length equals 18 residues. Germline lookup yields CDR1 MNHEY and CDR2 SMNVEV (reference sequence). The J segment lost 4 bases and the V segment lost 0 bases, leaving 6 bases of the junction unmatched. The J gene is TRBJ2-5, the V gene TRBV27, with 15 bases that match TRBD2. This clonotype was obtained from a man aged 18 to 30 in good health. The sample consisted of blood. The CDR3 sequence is CASSLSGTSGRPGETQYF. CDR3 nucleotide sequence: TGTGCCAGCAGTTTATCCGGGACTAGCGGGAGGCCGGGAGAGACCCAGTACTTC.